This T cell receptor (beta chain) came from a study of blood T cells in healthy people across ages. Points from the study as a whole: The percentage of naive T cells correlated strongly with TCR beta diversity. The fall in TCR beta diversity per million T cells was roughly linear with age.

V was pared by 5 bases and J by 0 bases, with 7 bases between. CDR3 length: 13 residues. Germline lookup yields CDR1 SGHTA and CDR2 FQGTGA. For this clonotype: Antigen specificity is unknown.

A second about 6 to 11 cycle PCR used barcoded and J-beta primers. TCRdb processed the 5' RACE reads anew with MiXCR; each CDR3 protein has one entry. The data show 780,000 or so distinct CDR3 sequences, 25% seen once. A further study also used this sample, focusing on T cells of mothers and their children. This second study says: Three healthy Caucasian mothers, along with their six children, served as the donors. From each mother came over 9 million TCR beta CDR3 reads, and from each child came 3 million to 3.5 million.

The TCR sequence derives from a boy younger than 18 in good health. The genes are TRBV7-3 and TRBJ1-1; D remains ambiguous. The sample taken for sequencing was blood. CDR3 sequence reads: CASSAGMNTEAFF. The CDR3 DNA reads TGTGCCAGCAGCGCGGGGATGAACACTGAAGCTTTCTTT.